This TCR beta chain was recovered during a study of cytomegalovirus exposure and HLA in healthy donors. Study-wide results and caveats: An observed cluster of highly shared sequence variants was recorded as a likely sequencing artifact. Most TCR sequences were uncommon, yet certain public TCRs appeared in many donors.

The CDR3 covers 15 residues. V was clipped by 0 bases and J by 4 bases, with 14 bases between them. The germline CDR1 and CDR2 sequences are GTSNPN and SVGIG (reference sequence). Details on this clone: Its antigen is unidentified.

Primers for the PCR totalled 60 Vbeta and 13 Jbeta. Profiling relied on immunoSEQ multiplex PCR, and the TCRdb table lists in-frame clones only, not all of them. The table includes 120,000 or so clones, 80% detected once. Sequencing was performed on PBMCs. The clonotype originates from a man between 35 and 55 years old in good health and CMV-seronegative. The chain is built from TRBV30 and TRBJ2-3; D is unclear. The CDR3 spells CAWSVRLLNSDTQYF. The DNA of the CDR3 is TGTGCCTGGAGTGTACGCCTCCTCAACTCAGATACGCAGTATTTT.